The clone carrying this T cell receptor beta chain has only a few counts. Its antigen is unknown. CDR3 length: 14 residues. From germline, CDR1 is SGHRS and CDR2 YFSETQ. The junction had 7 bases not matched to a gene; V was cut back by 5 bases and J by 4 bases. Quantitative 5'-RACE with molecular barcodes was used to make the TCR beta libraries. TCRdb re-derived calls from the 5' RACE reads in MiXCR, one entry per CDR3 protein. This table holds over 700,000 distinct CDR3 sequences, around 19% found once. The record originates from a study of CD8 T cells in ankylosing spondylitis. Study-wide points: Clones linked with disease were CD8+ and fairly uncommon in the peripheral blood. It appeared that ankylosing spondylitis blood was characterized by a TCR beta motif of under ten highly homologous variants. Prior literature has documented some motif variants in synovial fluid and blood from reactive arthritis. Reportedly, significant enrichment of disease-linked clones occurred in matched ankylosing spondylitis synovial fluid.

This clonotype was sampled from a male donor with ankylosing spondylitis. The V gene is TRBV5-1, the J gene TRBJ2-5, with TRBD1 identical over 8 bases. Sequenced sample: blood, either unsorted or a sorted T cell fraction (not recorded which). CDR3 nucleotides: TGCGCCAGCAGATCTCGACAGGGGCGAGAGACCCAGTACTTC. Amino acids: CASRSRQGRETQYF. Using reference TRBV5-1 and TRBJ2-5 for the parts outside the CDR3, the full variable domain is KAGVTQTPRYLIKTRGQQVTLSCSPISGHRSVSWYQQTPGQGLQFLFEYFSETQRNKGNFPGRFSGRQFSNSRSEMNVSTLELGDSALYLCASRSRQGRETQYFGPGTRLLVL.